This TCR beta chain was captured in a study of T cell changes during pregnancy in multiple sclerosis. Clones were read by immunoSEQ multiplex PCR, and TCRdb kept only the in-frame ones, dropping some. The sample lists 60,000 to 90,000 clones; 93% were seen once. CDR3 size: 18 residues. The germline V gene has CDR1 ENHRY and CDR2 SYGVKD. V gave up 4 bases and J gave up 8 bases; unmatched junction bases: 22. This receptor was obtained from a female donor in good health, enrolled as a control in a pregnancy study. Sequencing was performed on peripheral blood, taken after pregnancy. This chain uses TRBV10-3 with TRBJ1-2; TRBD1 matches at 7 bases. The CDR3 coding sequence is TGTGCCATCAGTGCGACAGGGTTCCCTGGAGTCAGTGTTTTAGGCTACACCTTC. It is translated as CAISATGFPGVSVLGYTF.